This T cell receptor (beta chain) was found in a study of a mutant IDH1 vaccine in newly diagnosed glioma. Time point specified: week 11, during vaccination. Vaccination comprised doses that each held 300 ug of mutant IDH1 20-mer peptide, plus topical imiquimod. Some clones are missing from TCRdb's copy, which holds only in-frame ones; the method was immunoSEQ multiplex PCR. The data contain around 31,000 clones, around 82% of them singletons. The germline V gene has CDR1 SEHNR and CDR2 FQNEAQ (reference sequence). V lost 0 bases to trimming and J lost 1 base, with 12 bases between them. The CDR3 extends over 17 amino acids. In this sample, this clone turned up once. Its antigen is undetermined.

Sample: PBMCs, taken from a glioma patient whose treatment included an IDH1 peptide vaccine. The genes are TRBV7-9 and TRBJ2-2; D remains unclear. This TCR came from a man between 25 and 39 years old with glioma. The DNA for the CDR3 is TGTGCCAGCAGCTTAGCGAGACTGCTTCAGAACACCGGGGAGCTGTTTTTT. Translated: CASSLARLLQNTGELFF. The complete variable domain, with remaining parts taken from reference TRBV7-9 and TRBJ2-2, reads DTGVSQNPRHKITKRGQNVTFRCDPISEHNRLYWYRQTLGQGPEFLTYFQNEAQLEKSRLLSDRFSAERPKGSFSTLEIQRTEQGDSAMYLCASSLARLLQNTGELFFGEGSRLTVL.